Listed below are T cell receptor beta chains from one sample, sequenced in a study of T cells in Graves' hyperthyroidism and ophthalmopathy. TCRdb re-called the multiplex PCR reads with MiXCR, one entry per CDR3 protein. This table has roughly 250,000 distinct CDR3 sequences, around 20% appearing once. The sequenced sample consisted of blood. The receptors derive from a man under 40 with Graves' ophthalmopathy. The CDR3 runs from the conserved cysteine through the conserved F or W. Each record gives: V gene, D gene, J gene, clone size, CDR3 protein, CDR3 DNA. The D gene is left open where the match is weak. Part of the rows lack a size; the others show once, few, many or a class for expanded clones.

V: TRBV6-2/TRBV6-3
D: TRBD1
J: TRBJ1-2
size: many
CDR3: CASNRGHGGGYTF
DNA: TGTGCCAGCAATAGGGGGCACGGTGGTGGCTACACCTTC

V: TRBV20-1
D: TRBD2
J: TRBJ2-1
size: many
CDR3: CSAPGTSLNNEQFF
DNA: TGCAGTGCTCCCGGGACTAGCCTTAACAATGAGCAGTTCTTC

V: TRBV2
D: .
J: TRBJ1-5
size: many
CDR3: CASSENRIYQPQHF
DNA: TGTGCCAGCAGTGAGAACAGAATTTATCAGCCCCAGCATTTT

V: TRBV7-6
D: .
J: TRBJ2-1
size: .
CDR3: CASSPPHRGNSYNEQFF
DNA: TGTGCCAGCAGCCCACCCCACCGGGGAAATTCCTACAATGAGCAGTTCTTC

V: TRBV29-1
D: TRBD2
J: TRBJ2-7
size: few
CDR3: CSVGAGLANEQYF
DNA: TGCAGCGTTGGGGCCGGACTAGCGAACGAGCAGTACTTC

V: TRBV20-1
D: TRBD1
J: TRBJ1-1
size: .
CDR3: CSARDGDRRNTEAFF
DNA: TGCAGTGCTAGAGATGGGGACAGGAGGAACACTGAAGCTTTCTTT

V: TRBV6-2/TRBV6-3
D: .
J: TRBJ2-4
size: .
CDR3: CASTYGWSPENIQYF
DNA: TGTGCCAGCACCTATGGGTGGAGCCCGGAAAACATTCAGTACTTC

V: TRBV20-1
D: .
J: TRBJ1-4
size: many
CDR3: CSANQDEKLFF
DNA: TGCAGTGCTAATCAGGACGAAAAACTGTTTTTT

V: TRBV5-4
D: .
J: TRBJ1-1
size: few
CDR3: CASSLPGGLNTEAFF
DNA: TGTGCCAGCAGCCTACCTGGGGGCCTGAACACTGAAGCTTTCTTT

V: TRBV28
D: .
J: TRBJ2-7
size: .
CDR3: CASKFTRRGEQYF
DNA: TGTGCCAGCAAGTTTACTCGGAGAGGCGAGCAGTACTTC

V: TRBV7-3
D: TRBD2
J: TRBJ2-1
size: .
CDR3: CASSLGGGRANNEQFF
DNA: TGTGCCAGCAGCTTAGGTGGCGGGAGGGCCAACAATGAGCAGTTCTTC

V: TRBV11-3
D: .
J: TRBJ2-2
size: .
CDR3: CASSLEGSSTGELFF
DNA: TGTGCCAGCAGCTTAGAGGGGTCGAGCACCGGGGAGCTGTTTTTT

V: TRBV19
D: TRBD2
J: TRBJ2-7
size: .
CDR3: CASSTEREAYEQYF
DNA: TGTGCCAGTAGTACCGAGCGGGAAGCCTACGAGCAGTACTTC

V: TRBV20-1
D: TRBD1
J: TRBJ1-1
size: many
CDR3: CSASPTGLTEAFF
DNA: TGCAGTGCTAGCCCGACAGGGTTGACTGAAGCTTTCTTT

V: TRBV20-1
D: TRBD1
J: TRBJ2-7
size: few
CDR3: CSARAQTGSYEQYF
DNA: TGCAGTGCTAGGGCCCAGACAGGGTCGTACGAGCAGTACTTC

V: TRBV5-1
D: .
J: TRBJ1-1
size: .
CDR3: CASSSSYGVRTEAFF
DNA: TGCGCCAGCAGCTCCAGCTACGGGGTTAGGACTGAAGCTTTCTTT

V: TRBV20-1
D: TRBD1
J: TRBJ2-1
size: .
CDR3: CSARRTGSLVEQFF
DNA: TGCAGTGCTAGACGGACAGGGAGTTTGGTTGAGCAGTTCTTC

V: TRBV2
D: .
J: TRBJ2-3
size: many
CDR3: CASKAGDTQYF
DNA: TGTGCCAGCAAAGCGGGAGATACGCAGTATTTT

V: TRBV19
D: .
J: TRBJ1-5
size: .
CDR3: CASSIGSGVGYSNQPQHF
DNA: TGTGCCAGTAGTATAGGTTCGGGGGTGGGGTATAGCAATCAGCCCCAGCATTTT

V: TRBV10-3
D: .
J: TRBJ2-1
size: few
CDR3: CAISESGGSINEQFF
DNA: TGTGCCATCAGTGAGTCGGGTGGATCAATCAATGAGCAGTTCTTC

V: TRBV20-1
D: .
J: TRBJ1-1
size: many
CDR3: CSARDWGGNTEAFF
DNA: TGCAGTGCTAGAGATTGGGGAGGGAACACTGAAGCTTTCTTT